Sequencing of this T cell receptor (beta chain) was carried out in a study of T cells after yellow fever vaccination. Broader study findings: Post-booster repertoires contained most primary-vaccination clones again (about 95% CD4, approximately 86% CD8).

TCRdb passed the 5' RACE reads through MiXCR, listing each CDR3 protein once. This sample carries hundreds of thousands of distinct CDR3 sequences, roughly 12% of them seen once, and the ten largest clones take over 12%. Concerning this clonotype itself: The antigen is undetermined.

The V end lost 6 bases, the J end lost 5 bases, and 11 bases lay between the germline ends. Germline V gives CDR1 ENHRY, CDR2 SYGVKD. The length of the CDR3 is 13 residues. The source was PBMCs, collected on the day of the yellow fever booster vaccination. The chain carries TRBV10-3 and TRBJ2-1; D is unresolved. The receptor was isolated from a man aged 25 to 45 who received the YFV17D yellow fever vaccine. The CDR3 reads CAIRTILDNEQFF. In DNA form, the CDR3 reads TGTGCCATCAGAACTATACTCGACAATGAGCAGTTCTTC.